This is a list of T cell receptor beta chains from one sample in a study of blood T cells in healthy people across ages. TCRdb itself ran the 5' RACE reads through MiXCR, one entry per CDR3 protein. This repertoire shows fewer than 700,000 distinct CDR3 sequences, around 41% found once; its top ten account for about 32%. Sequencing input: blood. These receptors originate from a man aged 80 or over in good health. Both conserved end residues are part of each CDR3. Each record gives: J gene, V gene, CDR3 protein.

>TRBJ2-1|TRBV29-1
CSARQGSRNEQFF
>TRBJ2-7|TRBV5-1
CASSRTGQGAEQYF
>TRBJ1-6|TRBV6-1
CVSNDRGAYSPLHF
>TRBJ2-4|TRBV6-1
CASRDAVVVAKNIQYF
>TRBJ2-2|TRBV29-1
CSVALATAGELFF
>TRBJ2-3|TRBV9
CASSVVSDTQYF
>-|TRBV4-3
CASSQTTSGYNEQYF
>TRBJ2-7|TRBV25-1
CASSTAQGSEQYF
>TRBJ2-5|TRBV29-1
CSVEVRFQETQYF
>TRBJ2-2|TRBV5-1
CASSWTGRKNTGELFF